A single sample is the source of the 5 T cell receptor beta chains below, sequenced in a study of sequential checkpoint blockade in melanoma. The table came from immunoSEQ multiplex PCR; TCRdb's copy has only in-frame clones and leaves some out. In the table there are roughly 2,400 clones, 27% of which are singletons. The treatment: randomized to nivolumab then ipilimumab (arm A) or the reverse (arm B). The sample here was tumor tissue (inferred from file names), taken from a patient given nivolumab and ipilimumab in sequence. The receptors were sampled from a human donor with melanoma.

Many counts were recorded for this clone. The chain joins TRBV11-3 to TRBJ1-2; D unclear. The V end was cut by 3 bases, the J end by 5 bases, with 13 bases between. This CDR3 region has 14 residues. Germline V CDR1 and CDR2: SGHNT, YENEEA. The CDR3, as DNA: TGTGCCAGCAGCTTCGCCAGTCACTCATATGGCTACACCTTC. Translating it yields CASSFASHSYGYTF.

The J gene is TRBJ2-2, the V gene TRBV5-1; 8 nucleotides agree with TRBD2. The CDR3 consists of 15 residues. Germline V gene data show CDR1 as SGHRS and CDR2 as YFSETQ. V trimming: 10 bases; J trimming: 4 bases; junction bases outside the gene matches: 12. CDR3 nucleotide sequence: TGCGCCTCGGCGGCGGGGGGTTCCCCCACCGGGGAGCTGTTTTTT. This gives the protein CASAAGGSPTGELFF.

This clone was detected ten times or more. The gene calls are TRBV7-2 and TRBJ2-1; D gene ambiguous. The CDR3 contains 13 residues. Trimming left V 3 bases short and J 6 bases short, with 9 bases between. Per germline, CDR1 SGHTA and CDR2 FQGNSA. As DNA, the CDR3 is TGTGCCAGCAGCTTTGGCGTGGGCAATGAGCAGTTCTTC. Its translation is CASSFGVGNEQFF.

This clone has just a few counts. The chain has TRBV6-8 and TRBJ1-5; 7 bases map to TRBD1. Germline lookup yields CDR1 MNHGY and CDR2 SAAAGT. The CDR3 runs to 16 residues. The V gene end was trimmed by 6 bases and the J gene end by 2 bases; junction bases not matched to a gene: 10. CDR3 amino acids: CASSAGVDRGNQPQHF. Here the CDR3 DNA reads TGTGCCAGCAGCGCGGGCGTAGACAGGGGCAATCAGCCCCAGCATTTT.

V and J are TRBV6-1 and TRBJ1-4, with D perhaps matching TRBD1 (5 bases). In germline, CDR1 is MNHNS, CDR2 SASEGT. The germline V and J ends were trimmed by 1 base and 11 bases, with 20 bases remaining between them. CDR3 size: 16 residues. The DNA of the CDR3 is TGTGCCAGCAGTGAAGATTTCTTTGGTGGGGGGGAGAAACTGTTTTTT. Protein product: CASSEDFFGGGEKLFF.